This is a list of T cell receptor beta chains from one sample in a study of cytomegalovirus exposure and HLA in healthy donors. Sequencing used immunoSEQ multiplex PCR; TCRdb keeps in-frame clones, though not all of them. Of about 52,000 clones listed, 55% to 85% were seen once; the top ten hold roughly 9.2%. The sample comprised PBMCs. The origin of the receptors is a woman aged 45-59 years in good health and CMV-seronegative. Both conserved end residues are part of each CDR3.

V | CDR3
TRBV19 | CASKVGLKAFF
TRBV5-6 | CASSLATGETQYF
TRBV28 | CASSPRGNQPQHF
TRBV27 | CASSPRGGETQYF
TRBV7-2 | CASSLGASLETQYF
TRBV19 | CASSIFSNRGGSPLHF
TRBV2 | CASRWQGNWNEQFF
TRBV28 | CATSGPNTEAFF
TRBV21-1 | CASSKEQTSGLAVTGELFF
TRBV28 | CAILPPGISYGYTF
TRBV27 | CASRTYRDSYTGELFF
TRBV28 | CASKRAGEGGQPQHF
TRBV18 | CASSLQGPTGELFF
TRBV6-1 | CASSETGGGYEQYF
TRBV7-8 | CASSLDRGPSQPQHF
TRBV19 | CASSPLRGPATNEKLFF
TRBV4-3 | CASSQEESGLAGPSSYNEQFF
TRBV13 | CASSPTAREAKGYGYTF
TRBV9 | CASSVAGGAGTGELFF
TRBV19 | CASQPDRGWDTGELFF
TRBV30 | CAWSPGRSYGYTF
TRBV6-5 | CASRRGTLGQETQYF
TRBV7-8 | CASSLAGGGYTF
TRBV30 | CAWKAQGVFTEAFF
TRBV9 | CASSLGQGREEKLFF
TRBV4-2 | CASSRKKTTPESDTQYF
TRBV5-6 | CASSFRDFGNQPQHF
TRBV6-5 | CATSGVAGGETQYF
TRBV2 | CASRGEGWEPQHF
TRBV11-3 | CASSQGTLNTEAFF
TRBV30 | CALGLAGDYEQYF
TRBV4-1 | CASSQEAGGGDEQFF
TRBV5-1 | CASSFQGSEGTEAFF
TRBV5-1 | CASSQGGGDYNEQFF
TRBV27 | CARVGDQPQHF